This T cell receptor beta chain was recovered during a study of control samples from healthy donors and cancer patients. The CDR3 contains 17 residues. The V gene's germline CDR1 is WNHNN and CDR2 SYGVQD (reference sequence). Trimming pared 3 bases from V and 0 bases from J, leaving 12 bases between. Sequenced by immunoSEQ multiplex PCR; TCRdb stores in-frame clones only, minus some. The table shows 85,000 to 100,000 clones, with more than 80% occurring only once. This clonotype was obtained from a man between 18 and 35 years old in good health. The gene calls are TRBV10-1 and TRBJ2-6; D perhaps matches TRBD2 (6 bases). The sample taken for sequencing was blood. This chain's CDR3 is CASSDGGKASGANVLTF. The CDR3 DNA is TGCGCCAGCAGTGACGGCGGGAAGGCCTCTGGGGCCAACGTCCTGACTTTC.